This TCR beta chain came from a study of T cell repertoires in cytomegalovirus infection. TCRdb independently ran MiXCR on the reads; one entry per CDR3 protein. The repertoire includes 250,000 to 400,000 distinct CDR3 sequences, roughly 25% of them detected once, and approximately 12% sits in the top ten. General study findings and limits: Identification of carriers of CMV plus the relevant HLA was performed using cumulative public TCR beta family frequency.

From germline, CDR1 is MDHEN and CDR2 SYDVKM. CDR3 length equals 15 residues. V was clipped by 7 bases and J by 7 bases, with 20 bases between them. This clonotype was counted a few times. Antigen specificity is unknown. Sequencing was performed on cultured PBMCs, taken from culture after CMV antigen stimulation. The rearrangement links TRBV28 to TRBJ2-1; D ambiguous. This TCR was recovered from a human donor in good health (CMV status not recorded). Some clones in this sample may be carry-over from other donors' samples. CDR3 protein: CASTRASRWGNEQFF. The CDR3 region has the DNA TGTGCCAGCACCCGGGCCTCACGGTGGGGTAATGAGCAGTTCTTC.